The 11 T cell receptor beta chains reported below all come from one sample, sequenced in a study of PD-L1 blockade in urothelial cancer. The method was immunoSEQ multiplex PCR; TCRdb's version includes in-frame clones alone and lacks a portion of them. Here the sample spans 25,000 to 30,000 clones, 79% being singletons. The time point here: peripheral blood 6 weeks after treatment start. The sample in question was PBMCs, obtained around atezolizumab (anti-PD-L1) treatment. Receptors originate from a man aged 65 to 85 with urothelial cancer.

The CDR3 nucleotides are TGTGCCAGCGACCGGGACAACTCCTACGAGCAGTACTTC. Its protein is CASDRDNSYEQYF. This chain joins TRBV2 and TRBJ2-7; D perhaps matches TRBD1 (6 bases). Germline-derived CDR1 and CDR2 are SNHLY and FYNNEI. Trimming shortened V by 8 bases and J by 0 bases, and 11 bases separated the two germline ends. CDR3 length: 13 residues.

This clone was picked up one time. This chain links TRBV18 with TRBJ2-3, with 12 bases matching TRBD2. The ends lost 3 bases at V and 2 bases at J; junction bases unmatched: 3. CDR3 length: 16 residues. The germline V gene encodes CDR1 KGHSH and CDR2 LQKENI. CDR3 sequence: CASSPLAGGITDTQYF. The CDR3 region has the DNA TGTGCCAGCTCACCGCTAGCGGGAGGGATCACAGATACGCAGTATTTT.

V and J are TRBV13 and TRBJ2-2, with 10 positions matching TRBD2. The V gene's germline CDR1 is PRHDT and CDR2 FYEKMQ (reference sequence). The J segment lost 3 bases and the V segment lost 5 bases, leaving 9 bases of the junction unmatched. The CDR3 spans 17 residues. CDR3 amino acids: CASSLPQREGDTGELFF. The CDR3 DNA reads TGTGCCAGCAGCCTACCTCAGCGGGAGGGTGACACCGGGGAGCTGTTTTTT.

The chain combines TRBV18 with TRBJ2-1; TRBD2 matches at 9 bases. After removal of 3 bases from V and 5 bases from J, the junction contained 8 bases not matched to a gene. In germline, CDR1 is KGHSH, CDR2 LQKENI. This CDR3 contains 16 residues. CDR3 nucleotide sequence: TGTGCCAGCTCACCGCAGACTAGCGGAGCAGACAATGAGCAGTTCTTC. Residues: CASSPQTSGADNEQFF.

The chain recombines TRBV5-5 with TRBJ1-6; tentative D call: TRBD1 (6 bases). Trimming took off 4 bases at V and 6 bases at J, with 14 bases between the two ends. The germline gives CDR1 SGHKS, CDR2 YYEKEE (reference sequence). This CDR3 region has 15 residues. As DNA, the CDR3 is TGTGCCAGCAGCGTTCAACAGGGTATTAATTCACCCCTCCACTTT. Its translation: CASSVQQGINSPLHF.

V usage is TRBV7-2 and J usage is TRBJ2-1; D is possibly TRBD1 (5 bases). Germline V gives CDR1 SGHTA, CDR2 FQGNSA. CDR3 length: 14 amino acids. Trimming pared 5 bases from V and 3 bases from J, leaving 11 bases between. CDR3 bases: TGTGCCAGCAGCCGGCAGGGTGACTACAATGAGCAGTTCTTC. Its translation: CASSRQGDYNEQFF.

J is TRBJ1-2 and V is TRBV10-3, with 8 bases lining up with TRBD1. V lost 8 bases to trimming and J lost 6 bases; unmatched junction nucleotides: 8. The CDR3 is 13 amino acids. Germline CDR1 and CDR2: ENHRY and SYGVKD. The CDR3 here is CAIRQGIDDGYTF. In DNA form, the CDR3 reads TGTGCCATCCGACAGGGGATCGACGATGGCTACACCTTC.

The chain joins TRBV19 to TRBJ2-1; D possibly corresponds to TRBD2 (6 bases). This CDR3 contains 14 residues. Germline-derived CDR1 and CDR2 are LNHDA and SQIVND (reference sequence). V lost 4 bases and J lost 2, with 9 bases in between. The CDR3 DNA follows: TGTGCCAGTAGTAAGGGCGGGGCCTACAATGAGCAGTTCTTC. Protein product: CASSKGGAYNEQFF. Looking up the rest from reference TRBV19 and TRBJ2-1 gives the full variable domain: DGGITQSPKYLFRKEGQNVTLSCEQNLNHDAMYWYRQDPGQGLRLIYYSQIVNDFQKGDIAEGYSVSREKKESFPLTVTSAQKNPTAFYLCASSKGGAYNEQFFGPGTRLTVL.

This chain joins TRBV11-2 and TRBJ2-7, with TRBD1 identical over 7 bases. Trimming took 6 bases from V and 4 from J; bases not matched to a gene: 12. This CDR3 is built from 15 residues. Germline values: CDR1 SGHAT, CDR2 FQNNGV. The CDR3 reads CASRRPRDSVYEQYF. The CDR3, as DNA: TGTGCCAGCAGGCGACCCCGGGACAGTGTGTACGAGCAGTACTTC.

The J gene is TRBJ2-3, the V gene TRBV14, with TRBD2 matching over 10 bases. The junction had 0 bases not matched to a gene; V was cut back by 2 bases and J by 1 base. The germline V gene encodes CDR1 SGHDN and CDR2 FVKESK. This CDR3 comprises 15 residues. Here the CDR3 DNA reads TGTGCCAGCAGCCAACTAGCGGGAGGCACAGATACGCAGTATTTT. It codes for CASSQLAGGTDTQYF. The full variable domain, its missing parts supplied by reference TRBV14 and TRBJ2-3, is EAGVTQFPSHSVIEKGQTVTLRCDPISGHDNLYWYRRVMGKEIKFLLHFVKESKQDESGMPNNRFLAERTGGTYSTLKVQPAELEDSGVYFCASSQLAGGTDTQYFGPGTRLTVL.

The chain employs TRBV5-4 and TRBJ2-3; 7 bases map to TRBD1. Per the germline V gene, CDR1 is SGHNT and CDR2 is YYREEE (reference sequence). This CDR3 has 14 residues. V was clipped by 0 bases and J by 6 bases; unmatched bases: 4. CDR3 in amino acids: CASSLVRGRDTQYF. The CDR3 nucleotides are TGTGCCAGCAGCTTGGTTAGGGGGCGGGATACGCAGTATTTT.